A selection of T cell receptor beta chains follows, all from one sample in a study of radiation and T cells in renal cell carcinoma. Data came from immunoSEQ multiplex PCR; TCRdb stores just in-frame clones and leaves some out. The sample shows over 60,000 clones, 65% to 90% of them seen only once. Sequenced here: blood, sampled from a patient whose treatment included radiotherapy and nephrectomy. The receptor set was obtained from a woman between 50 and 59 years old with renal cell carcinoma. Each CDR3 is given with its conserved first and last residue. The D gene is left open where the match is weak. The size of a clone is reported for some rows only, either as once, few or many, or as a class for expanded clones.

TRBJ1-1	TRBV28	once	NA	CASLDSLNTEAFF	TGTGCCAGCTTGGACAGTTTGAACACTGAAGCTTTCTTT
TRBJ2-1	TRBV4-3	once	NA	CASSQDRRGGNEQFF	TGCGCCAGCAGCCAAGATCGCAGGGGAGGGAATGAGCAGTTCTTC
TRBJ2-7	TRBV7-6	few	NA	CASSPGQTSSYEQYF	TGTGCCAGCAGCCCCGGACAGACTAGCTCCTACGAGCAGTACTTC
TRBJ2-2	TRBV2	NA	NA	CASSVGPALSGELFF	TGTGCCAGCAGTGTCGGACCCGCGCTCTCCGGGGAGCTGTTTTTT
TRBJ1-1	TRBV4-3	NA	TRBD1	CASSHRGLDTEAFF	TGCGCCAGCAGCCACAGGGGGCTTGACACTGAAGCTTTCTTT
TRBJ1-5	TRBV5-1	NA	NA	CASSLAGDSNQPQHF	TGCGCCAGCAGCTTGGCGGGGGATAGCAATCAGCCCCAGCATTTT
TRBJ2-7	TRBV10-3	NA	TRBD2	CAIMAGETYEQYF	TGTGCCATCATGGCGGGGGAGACCTACGAGCAGTACTTC
TRBJ2-2	TRBV10-1	NA	NA	CASSQSAGELFF	TGCGCCAGCAGTCAAAGCGCCGGGGAGCTGTTTTTT
TRBJ1-3	TRBV14	NA	NA	CASSSGGTGLSGNTIYF	TGTGCCAGCAGCTCCGGTGGGACGGGCCTCTCTGGAAACACCATATATTTT
TRBJ1-1	TRBV5-1	NA	TRBD1	CASSTTGLGTEAFF	TGCGCCAGCAGCACGACAGGGTTGGGCACTGAAGCTTTCTTT
TRBJ2-1	TRBV29-1	NA	TRBD2	CSVPPSGGNTYNEQFF	TGCAGCGTTCCCCCTAGCGGGGGGAACACCTACAATGAGCAGTTCTTC
TRBJ1-2	TRBV7-2	NA	NA	CASSLGYGSTYGYTF	TGTGCCAGCAGCTTAGGCTACGGGAGTACCTATGGCTACACCTTC
TRBJ2-1	TRBV19	many	NA	CASSIDRETRQFF	TGTGCCAGTAGTATAGACCGGGAGACACGGCAGTTCTTC
TRBJ2-7	TRBV27	NA	NA	CASSKGGRTYEQYF	TGTGCCAGCAGTAAGGGTGGGCGAACCTACGAGCAGTACTTC
TRBJ2-7	TRBV5-4	NA	NA	CASSLGLFRNEQYF	TGTGCCAGCAGCTTGGGCCTATTCAGGAACGAGCAGTACTTC